The clone carrying this T cell receptor (beta chain) was counted a few times. The data are from a study of T cell repertoires in cytomegalovirus infection. The CDR3 length is 14 residues. Trimming took 3 bases from V and 0 from J, leaving 10 bases between them. Germline-derived CDR1 and CDR2 are DFQATT and SNEGSKA (reference sequence). In TCRdb, the reads were re-called with MiXCR into one record per CDR3 protein. The sample lists just under 300,000 distinct CDR3 sequences; about 8.8% were seen once. The receptor's source is a human donor in good health (CMV status not recorded). Some clones in this sample may be carry-over from other donors' samples. The J gene is TRBJ2-3, the V gene TRBV20-1; TRBD2 might be the D (5 bases). Sequenced sample: PBMCs. The CDR3 nucleotides read TGCAGTGCTAGGGAGGCGACTAGCACAGATACGCAGTATTTT. Encoded protein: CSAREATSTDTQYF.